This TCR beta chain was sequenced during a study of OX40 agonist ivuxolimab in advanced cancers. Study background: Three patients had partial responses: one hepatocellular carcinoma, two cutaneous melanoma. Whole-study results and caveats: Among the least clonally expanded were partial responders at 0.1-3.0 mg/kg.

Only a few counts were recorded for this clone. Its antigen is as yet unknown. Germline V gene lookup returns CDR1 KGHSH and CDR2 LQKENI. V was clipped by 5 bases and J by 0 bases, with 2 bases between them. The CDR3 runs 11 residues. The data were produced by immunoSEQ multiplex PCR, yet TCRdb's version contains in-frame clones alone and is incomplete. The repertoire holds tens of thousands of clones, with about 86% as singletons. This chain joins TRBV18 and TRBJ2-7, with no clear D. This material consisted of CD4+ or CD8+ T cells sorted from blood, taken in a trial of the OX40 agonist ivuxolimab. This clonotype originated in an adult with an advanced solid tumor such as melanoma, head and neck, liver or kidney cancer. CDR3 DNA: TGTGCCAGCTCAAGCTCCTACGAGCAGTACTTC. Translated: CASSSSYEQYF. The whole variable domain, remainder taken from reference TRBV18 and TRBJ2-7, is NAGVMQNPRHLVRRRGQEARLRCSPMKGHSHVYWYRQLPEEGLKFMVYLQKENIIDESGMPKERFSAEFPKEGPSILRIQQVVRGDSAAYFCASSSSYEQYFGPGTRLTVT.